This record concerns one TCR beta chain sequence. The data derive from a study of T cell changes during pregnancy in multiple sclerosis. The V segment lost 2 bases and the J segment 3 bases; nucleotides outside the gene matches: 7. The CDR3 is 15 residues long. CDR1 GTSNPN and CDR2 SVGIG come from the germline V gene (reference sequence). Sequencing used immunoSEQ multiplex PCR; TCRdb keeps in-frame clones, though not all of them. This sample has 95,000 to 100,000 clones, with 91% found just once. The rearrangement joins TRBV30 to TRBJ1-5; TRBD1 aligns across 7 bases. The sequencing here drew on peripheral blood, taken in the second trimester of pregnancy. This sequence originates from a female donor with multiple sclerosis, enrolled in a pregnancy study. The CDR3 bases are TGTGCCTGGAGTCCTTGGGGACAGATCAATCAGCCCCAGCATTTT. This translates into CAWSPWGQINQPQHF.